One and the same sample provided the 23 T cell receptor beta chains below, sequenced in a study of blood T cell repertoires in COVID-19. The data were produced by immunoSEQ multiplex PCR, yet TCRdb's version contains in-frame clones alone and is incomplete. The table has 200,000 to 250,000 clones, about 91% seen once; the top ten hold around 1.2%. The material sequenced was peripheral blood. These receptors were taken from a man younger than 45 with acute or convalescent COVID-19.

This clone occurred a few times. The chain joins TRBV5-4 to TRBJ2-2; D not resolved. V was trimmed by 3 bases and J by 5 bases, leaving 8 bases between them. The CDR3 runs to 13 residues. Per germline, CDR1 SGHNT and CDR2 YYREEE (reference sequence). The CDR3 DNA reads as TGTGCCAGCAGCTCCGTACTTACCGGGGAGCTGTTTTTT. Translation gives CASSSVLTGELFF.

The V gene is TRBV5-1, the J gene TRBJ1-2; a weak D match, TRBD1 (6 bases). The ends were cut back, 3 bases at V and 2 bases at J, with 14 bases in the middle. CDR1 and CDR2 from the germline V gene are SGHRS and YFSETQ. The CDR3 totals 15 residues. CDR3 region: CASSSEGQTNYGYTF. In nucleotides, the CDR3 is TGCGCCAGCAGCTCAGAAGGACAGACCAACTATGGCTACACCTTC.

The CDR3 nucleotides read TGTGCCAGCAGCCTACGACCACAGGGCTCTCTTAACTATGGCTACACCTTC. Residues: CASSLRPQGSLNYGYTF. The V call is TRBV9, the J call TRBJ1-2; a possible D gene is TRBD1 (6 bases). Germline CDR1 is SGDLS and CDR2 is YYNGEE. The CDR3 totals 17 residues. Trimming removed 4 bases at V and 1 base at J, with 20 bases between.

CDR3 in amino acids: CASRLRDLAGGYTF. The CDR3 nucleotides are TGTGCCAGCAGGTTAAGGGACCTAGCGGGTGGCTACACCTTC. The V call is TRBV6-6, the J call TRBJ1-2; D perhaps matches TRBD1 (5 bases). Trimming removed 6 bases from V and 7 bases from J, with 18 bases in between. The germline V gene encodes CDR1 MNHNY and CDR2 SVGAGI (reference sequence). CDR3 length: 14 amino acids.

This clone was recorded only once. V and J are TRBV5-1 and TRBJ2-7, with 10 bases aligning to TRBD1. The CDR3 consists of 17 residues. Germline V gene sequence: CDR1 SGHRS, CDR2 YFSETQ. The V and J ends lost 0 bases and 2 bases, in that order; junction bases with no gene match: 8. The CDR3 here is CASSLASGTGVTYEQYF. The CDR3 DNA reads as TGCGCCAGCAGCTTGGCCTCCGGGACAGGGGTAACCTACGAGCAGTACTTC.

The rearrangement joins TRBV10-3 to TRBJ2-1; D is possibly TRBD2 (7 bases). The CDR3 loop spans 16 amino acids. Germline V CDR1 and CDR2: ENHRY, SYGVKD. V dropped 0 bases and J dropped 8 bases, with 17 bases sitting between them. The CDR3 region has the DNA TGTGCCATCAGTGAGTCTGGAGGGGGGGGTGCGGATGAGCAGTTCTTC. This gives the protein CAISESGGGGADEQFF.

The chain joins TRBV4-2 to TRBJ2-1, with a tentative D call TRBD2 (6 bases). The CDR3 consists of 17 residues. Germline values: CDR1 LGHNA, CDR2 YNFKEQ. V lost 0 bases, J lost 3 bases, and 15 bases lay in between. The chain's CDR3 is CASSQDIRRGVYNEQFF. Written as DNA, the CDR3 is TGTGCCAGCAGCCAAGATATAAGGAGGGGAGTCTACAATGAGCAGTTCTTC.

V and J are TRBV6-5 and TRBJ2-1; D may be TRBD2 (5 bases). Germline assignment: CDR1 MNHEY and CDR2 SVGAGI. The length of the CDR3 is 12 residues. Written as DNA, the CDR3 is TGTGCGGTAAAGAGGGTCGACAATGAGCAGTTCTTC. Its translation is CAVKRVDNEQFF.

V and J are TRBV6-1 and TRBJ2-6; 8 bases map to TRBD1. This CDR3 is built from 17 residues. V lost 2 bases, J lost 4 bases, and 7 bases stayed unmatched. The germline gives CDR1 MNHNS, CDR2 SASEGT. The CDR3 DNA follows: TGTGCCAGCAGTGAATGGGCAGGGGGCATCGGGGCCAACGTCCTGACTTTC. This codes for CASSEWAGGIGANVLTF.

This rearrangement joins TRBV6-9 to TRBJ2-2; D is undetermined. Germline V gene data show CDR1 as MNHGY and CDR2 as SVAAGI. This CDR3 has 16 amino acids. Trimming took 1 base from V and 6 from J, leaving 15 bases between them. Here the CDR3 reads CASSYCDVSPSGELFF. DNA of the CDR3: TGTGCCAGCAGTTATTGCGATGTAAGTCCGTCCGGGGAGCTGTTTTTT.

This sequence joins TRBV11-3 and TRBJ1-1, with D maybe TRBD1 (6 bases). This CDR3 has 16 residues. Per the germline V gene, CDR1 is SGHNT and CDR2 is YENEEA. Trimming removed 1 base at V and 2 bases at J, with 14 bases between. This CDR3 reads CASSLVPPTGNTEAFF. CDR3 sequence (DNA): TGTGCCAGCAGCTTAGTCCCCCCGACAGGTAACACTGAAGCTTTCTTT.

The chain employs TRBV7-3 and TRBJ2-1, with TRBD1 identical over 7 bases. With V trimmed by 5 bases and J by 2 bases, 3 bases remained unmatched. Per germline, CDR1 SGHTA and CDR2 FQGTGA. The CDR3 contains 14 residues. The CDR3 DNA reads TGTGCCAGCAGCCCCGACAGGGCCTACAATGAGCAGTTCTTC. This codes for CASSPDRAYNEQFF.

The CDR3 reads CASSQVREGSWSTEAFF. As DNA, the CDR3 is TGTGCCAGCAGCCAAGTCCGGGAGGGATCGTGGAGCACTGAAGCTTTCTTT. The V and J genes are TRBV4-2 and TRBJ1-1; D gene unclear. The CDR3 consists of 17 residues. V lost 1 base, J lost 4 bases, and 19 bases lay in between. The germline gives CDR1 LGHNA, CDR2 YNFKEQ.

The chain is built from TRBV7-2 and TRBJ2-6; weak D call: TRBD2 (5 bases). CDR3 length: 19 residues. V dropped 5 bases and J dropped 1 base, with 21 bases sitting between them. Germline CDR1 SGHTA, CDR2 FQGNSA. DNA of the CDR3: TGTGCCAGCAGCCCCCGCGGAGGAGAGTGGGTATCTGGGGCCAACGTCCTGACTTTC. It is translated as CASSPRGGEWVSGANVLTF.

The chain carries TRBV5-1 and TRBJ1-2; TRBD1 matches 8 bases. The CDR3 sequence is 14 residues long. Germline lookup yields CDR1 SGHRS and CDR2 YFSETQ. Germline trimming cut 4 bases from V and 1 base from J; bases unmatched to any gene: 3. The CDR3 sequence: CASSGQGVNYGYTF. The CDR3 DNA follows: TGCGCCAGCAGCGGACAGGGAGTTAACTATGGCTACACCTTC.

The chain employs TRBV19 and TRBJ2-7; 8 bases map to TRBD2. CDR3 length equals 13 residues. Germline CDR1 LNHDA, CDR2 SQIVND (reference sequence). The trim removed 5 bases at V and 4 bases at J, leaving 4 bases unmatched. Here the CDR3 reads CASSPGGLYEQYF. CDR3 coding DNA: TGTGCCAGTAGTCCGGGGGGGCTGTACGAGCAGTACTTC.

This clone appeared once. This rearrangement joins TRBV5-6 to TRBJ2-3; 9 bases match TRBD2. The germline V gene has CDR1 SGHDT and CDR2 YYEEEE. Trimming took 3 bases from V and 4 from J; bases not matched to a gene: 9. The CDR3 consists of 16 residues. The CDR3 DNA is TGTGCCAGCAGCTCGAGATTAGCGGGAGCTCCAGATACGCAGTATTTT. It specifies CASSSRLAGAPDTQYF.

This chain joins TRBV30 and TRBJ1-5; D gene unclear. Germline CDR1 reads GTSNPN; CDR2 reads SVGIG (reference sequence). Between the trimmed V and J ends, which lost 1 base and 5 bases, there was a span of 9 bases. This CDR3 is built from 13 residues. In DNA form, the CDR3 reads TGTGCCTGGAGTGCACAGATTGATCAGCCCCAGCATTTT. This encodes CAWSAQIDQPQHF.

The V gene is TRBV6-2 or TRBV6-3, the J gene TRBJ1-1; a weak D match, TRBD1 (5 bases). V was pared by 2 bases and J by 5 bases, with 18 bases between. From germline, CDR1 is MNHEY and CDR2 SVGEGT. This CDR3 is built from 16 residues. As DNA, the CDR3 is TGTGCCAGCAGTTACAGGTCAGGGAGGAGGAGGACTGAAGCTTTCTTT. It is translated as CASSYRSGRRRTEAFF.

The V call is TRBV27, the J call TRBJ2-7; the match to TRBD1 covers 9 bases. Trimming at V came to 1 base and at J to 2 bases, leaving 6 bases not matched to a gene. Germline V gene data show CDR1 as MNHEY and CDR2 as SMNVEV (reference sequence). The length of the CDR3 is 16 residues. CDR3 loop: CASSLFGTGPTYEQYF. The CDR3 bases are TGTGCCAGCAGTTTATTTGGGACAGGGCCCACCTACGAGCAGTACTTC.

CDR3 in amino acids: CASSPTRGLNQPQHF. CDR3 DNA: TGCGCCAGCAGCCCAACCAGAGGGCTCAATCAGCCCCAGCATTTT. The rearrangement uses TRBV4-1 and TRBJ1-5; D not resolved. The germline CDR1 and CDR2 sequences are MGHRA and YSYEKL. V dropped 4 bases and J dropped 3 bases, with 13 bases sitting between them. CDR3 length: 15 residues.

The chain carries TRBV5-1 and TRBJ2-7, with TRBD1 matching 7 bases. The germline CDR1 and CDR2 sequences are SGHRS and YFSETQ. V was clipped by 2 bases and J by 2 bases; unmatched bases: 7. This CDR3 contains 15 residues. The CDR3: CASSFATGETYEQYF. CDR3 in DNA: TGCGCCAGCAGCTTTGCAACAGGGGAGACCTACGAGCAGTACTTC.

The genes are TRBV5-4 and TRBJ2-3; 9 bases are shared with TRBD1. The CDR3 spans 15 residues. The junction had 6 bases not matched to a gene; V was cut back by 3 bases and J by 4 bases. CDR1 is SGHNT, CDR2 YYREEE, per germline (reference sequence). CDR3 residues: CASSSGQGVADTQYF. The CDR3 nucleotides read TGTGCCAGCAGCTCGGGACAGGGAGTCGCAGATACGCAGTATTTT.